These T cell receptor beta chains were read from a single sample in a study of cytomegalovirus exposure and HLA in healthy donors. TCRdb's copy holds only in-frame clones and misses some; the assay was immunoSEQ multiplex PCR. The table has about 190,000 clones, more than 70% seen once. Sequencing was performed on PBMCs. These receptors originate from a woman younger than 30 in good health and CMV-seronegative. The conserved cysteine and the conserved F or W are not part of the CDR3 here. Fields, in order: J gene, V gene, CDR3 protein.

TRBJ2-7 TRBV27 ASSLLAGVREQY
TRBJ2-7 TRBV7-8 ASSPLPGRGSHEQY
TRBJ2-7 TRBV19 ASSIGQGRYEQY
TRBJ2-3 TRBV30 AWQKQDTDTQY
TRBJ2-3 TRBV7-2 ASSQALAGGTDTQY
TRBJ1-4 TRBV7-9 ASSTWTGGNEKLF
TRBJ1-2 TRBV19 ASSIYEGNYGYT
TRBJ1-1 TRBV4-2 ASSQRQTGDTEAF
TRBJ1-5 TRBV19 ASSHDSFNQPQH
TRBJ2-5 TRBV2 ASSFYGLAGGETQY
TRBJ1-1 TRBV10-3 AISESLEQGKAF
TRBJ2-3 TRBV30 AWSSTSGFGTDTQY
TRBJ2-7 TRBV19 ASTDRDYEQY
TRBJ2-3 TRBV5-5 ASSRTGPPDTQY
TRBJ2-3 TRBV7-2 ASSLGGGAGGADTQY
TRBJ2-5 TRBV9 ASSVVPFEAYQETQY
TRBJ2-5 TRBV29-1 SVVLGRPRETQY
TRBJ2-1 TRBV4-1 ASSHSQGLLNRGEQF
TRBJ2-3 TRBV5-1 ASSLLREWGDTQY
TRBJ2-7 TRBV5-5 ASSEDRDGPY
TRBJ2-1 TRBV5-1 ASSLGLAGVYNEQF
TRBJ1-1 TRBV19 ASSMDRLNTEAF
TRBJ2-7 TRBV7-3 ASSSSGGSYEQY
TRBJ2-5 TRBV7-3 ASSLTGTGGETQY
TRBJ1-2 TRBV10-3 AISAPRGQTNYGYT
TRBJ1-1 TRBV12-5 ASERGEGTNTEAF
TRBJ2-2 TRBV28 ASNVSPLSISANTGELF
TRBJ2-5 TRBV7-2 ASSLGTGGVETQY
TRBJ1-4 TRBV5-1 ASSLNAPGSEKLF
TRBJ2-2 TRBV5-1 ASSLWMVEGGNTGELF
TRBJ2-5 TRBV7-6 ASSFTRNQETQY
TRBJ1-1 TRBV5-6 ASSSGGYTNTEAF
TRBJ1-2 TRBV15 ATSRVGGNYGYT
TRBJ2-1 TRBV18 ASSPGQYNEQF
TRBJ1-2 TRBV4-1 ASSLWFTTGNGYT
TRBJ2-1 TRBV6-4 ASSAQGMDEQF
TRBJ2-3 TRBV18 ASSPLPGDTDTQY
TRBJ1-1 TRBV28 ASSLSGGGEAF
TRBJ1-1 TRBV12-5 ASGSDTGTGGGNTEAF
TRBJ2-7 TRBV5-5 ASTLIDRGPGEQY
TRBJ2-4 TRBV5-1 ASSLGTSGDVAKNIQY
TRBJ1-5 TRBV7-9 ASSLGAGGAFGQPQH
TRBJ1-1 TRBV4-1 ATKNQYRGLTEAF
TRBJ1-1 TRBV18 ASSLKQGHTEAF